This T cell receptor beta chain was found in a study of beta chain features in type 1 diabetes. Points from the study as a whole: Overrepresentation of cells with high TCR expression could result from cDNA sequencing. Patients with Type 1 diabetes showed moderately but significantly shorter TCRB CDR3s in all four CD4+ subsets.

Comment on this clone: Its antigen is undetermined.

The study reverse transcribed the entire isolated RNA, so it sequenced expressed TCRB transcripts. The read count averaged about 3.6 million across naive, central memory and regulatory T cell samples. Assay: immunoSEQ multiplex PCR; the TCRdb copy retains only in-frame clones and omits some. The table has 630,000 or so clones, around 15% seen once. This CDR3 is built from 14 residues. The V and J ends lost 2 bases and 0 bases respectively, with 8 bases between them. CDR1 is SEHNR and CDR2 is FQNEAQ in the germline V gene (reference sequence). CD4+ naive, central memory, regulatory and stem cell-like memory cells were sorted via CD45RO/CCR7/CD25/CD127/CD95/CD27.

The sample was naive CD4+ T cells from blood. This chain links TRBV7-9 with TRBJ2-7; unclear D gene. This receptor was identified in a man younger than 35 with type 1 diabetes. For the CDR3, the DNA is TGTGCCAGCAGCTTATTGACGAGCTCCTACGAGCAGTACTTC. This codes for CASSLLTSSYEQYF.